This entry features one T cell receptor (beta chain) sequence. The antigen is undetermined. The germline V gene has CDR1 LNHNV and CDR2 YYDKDF (reference sequence). The CDR3 is 13 amino acids. The germline V and J ends were trimmed by 3 bases and 9 bases, with 11 bases remaining between them. Unique molecular identifiers were attached to individual cDNA molecules. One entry per CDR3 protein, called by TCRdb with MiXCR from the 5' RACE reads. The sample has under 100,000 distinct CDR3 sequences, 9.5% to 12% seen once. The data were obtained in a study of early T cells in non-severe SARS-CoV-2 infection. Study context: Chains stayed unpaired after sequencing of bulk RNA from unsorted whole blood.

Study observations and caveats: In VDJdb matching, anti-spike CD8 responses were favored while private and CD4 specificities went missing.

This TCR came from an adult who was a healthcare worker with PCR-confirmed SARS-CoV-2 infection or an uninfected control (not recorded which). Sequencing used whole blood. The genes are TRBV15 and TRBJ2-2, with D tentatively TRBD2 (5 bases). The DNA for the CDR3 is TGTGCCACCAGCAGTGAGGGCCAAAGGGAGCTGTTTTTT. Amino acids: CATSSEGQRELFF.